Listed here are 17 T cell receptor beta chains from one sample, sequenced in a study of blood T cells in healthy people across ages. The authors ran a second PCR of roughly 6 to 12 cycles using a sample-barcoded 5' primer and a J-beta primer mix. Using its own MiXCR run on the 5' RACE reads, TCRdb lists one record per CDR3 protein. The sample holds some 760,000 distinct CDR3 sequences, roughly 25% seen once. These data also featured in a second study, about T cells of mothers and their children.

Sequencing input: blood. The source of these receptors is a boy between 5 and 17 years old in good health.

This clonotype occurred a few times. V usage is TRBV6-2 or TRBV6-3 and J usage is TRBJ2-3; D may be TRBD2 (6 bases). The ends were cut back, 2 bases at V and 1 base at J, with 16 bases in the middle. CDR1 MNHEY and CDR2 SVGEGT come from the germline V gene. The length of the CDR3 is 17 residues. The CDR3: CASSYPRDSLRTDTQYF. DNA of the CDR3: TGTGCCAGCAGTTACCCCAGGGACTCCCTACGCACAGATACGCAGTATTTT.

J is TRBJ1-6 and V is TRBV7-2; D may be TRBD1 (6 bases). Trimming removed 5 bases at V and 1 base at J, with 12 bases between. The V gene's germline CDR1 is SGHTA and CDR2 FQGNSA. The length of the CDR3 is 16 residues. CDR3 sequence: CASSVNRVSYNSPLHF. The CDR3 nucleotides read TGTGCCAGCAGCGTTAACAGGGTATCCTATAATTCACCCCTCCACTTT.

This clonotype has just a few counts. V is TRBV18 and J is TRBJ2-7; 9 positions agree with TRBD1. Germline V lookup: CDR1 KGHSH, CDR2 LQKENI. There are 15 residues in the CDR3. V shed 1 base, J shed 8 bases, and the junction held 9 bases outside the gene matches. CDR3 sequence reads: CASSPRTGQGLKQYF. The CDR3 coding sequence is TGTGCCAGCTCACCACGAACGGGACAGGGTTTGAAGCAGTACTTC.

This clonotype occurred a few times. The junction shows a germline mismatch at one end, possibly a read error. The chain has TRBV6-1 and TRBJ2-1, with TRBD1 matching 7 bases. The end of the DNA aligns better with TRBJ2-7, so the J call may be wrong. Germline CDR1 reads MNHNS; CDR2 reads SASEGT. The CDR3 consists of 13 residues. The CDR3 region has the DNA TGTGCCAGCAGCCCGGGACAGCCTTACGGGCAGTACTTC. This codes for CASSPGQPYGQYF.

This clonotype occurred a few times. The V gene is TRBV6-6, the J gene TRBJ2-5; unclear D gene. The germline V and J ends were trimmed by 5 bases and 11 bases, with 24 bases remaining between them. The CDR3 is made up of 15 amino acids. Germline V lookup: CDR1 MNHNY, CDR2 SVGAGI (reference sequence). CDR3: CASSPTDTGILEQYF. For the CDR3, the DNA is TGTGCCAGCAGTCCCACGGATACCGGAATTCTTGAGCAGTACTTC.

The CDR3 bases are TGTGCCAGCAGTATGGACAGCAACACTGAAGCTTTCTTT. Its translation is CASSMDSNTEAFF. The J gene is TRBJ1-1, the V gene TRBV2; possible D gene TRBD1, 6 bases. Germline lookup yields CDR1 SNHLY and CDR2 FYNNEI. The germline V and J ends were trimmed by 5 bases and 2 bases, with 9 bases remaining between them. The CDR3 sequence is 13 residues long.

Only a few counts were recorded for this clonotype. One end of the junction fails to match germline, which may point to a read error. This chain uses TRBV20-1 with TRBJ2-7; a possible D gene is TRBD1 (6 bases). CDR1 is DFQATT, CDR2 SNEGSKA, per germline (reference sequence). The CDR3 consists of 13 residues. The CDR3 DNA reads TGCAGTGCTAGAGATCCCCTCACAGGGTCGCTAGACTTC. This encodes CSARDPLTGSLDF.

This clonotype was picked up a small number of times. V usage is TRBV6-6 and J usage is TRBJ1-2; D gene unclear. Per the germline V gene, CDR1 is MNHNY and CDR2 is SVGAGI (reference sequence). This CDR3 is built from 14 residues. Deletions cut 6 bases from V and 6 bases from J, with 17 bases between. The DNA for the CDR3 is TGTGCCAGCAGCTTACTCCCAGATCTCGATGGCTACACCTTC. Its translation is CASSLLPDLDGYTF.

The CDR3 DNA follows: TGTGCCAGCAGTTACCCCGGACAGGGGGGCTACAATGAGCAGTTCTTC. Translating it yields CASSYPGQGGYNEQFF. This rearrangement joins TRBV6-6 to TRBJ2-1, with TRBD1 matching 10 bases. The V segment lost 2 bases and the J segment 3 bases; nucleotides outside the gene matches: 4. The CDR3 is 16 residues long. Per germline, CDR1 MNHNY and CDR2 SVGAGI (reference sequence).

This clonotype was seen a few times. The gene calls are TRBV6-5 and TRBJ2-7, with D perhaps TRBD2 (5 bases). The end of the DNA is better explained by TRBJ2-1, so the J call may be wrong. This CDR3 is built from 15 residues. The germline V gene encodes CDR1 MNHEY and CDR2 SVGAGI. The DNA of the CDR3 is TGTGCCAGCAGTCTGGGCGGGTATACCTACAATGAGCAGTTCTTC. It is translated as CASSLGGYTYNEQFF.

The rearrangement links TRBV5-6 to TRBJ2-7; D remains ambiguous. Trimming pared 2 bases from V and 0 bases from J, leaving 12 bases between. The CDR3 contains 15 residues. Germline CDR1 SGHDT, CDR2 YYEEEE. DNA for the CDR3: TGTGCCAGCAGCTTCTTTACGACCGCCTCCTACGAGCAGTACTTC. This translates into CASSFFTTASYEQYF.

This chain links TRBV20-1 with TRBJ1-2, with TRBD1 as a possible D gene (6 bases). The CDR3 spans 14 residues. Germline loops: CDR1 DFQATT, CDR2 SNEGSKA (reference sequence). V shed 5 bases and J shed 1 base, with 14 bases lying between them. CDR3 in amino acids: CSASLGQFNYGYTF. CDR3 nucleotides: TGCAGTGCTTCATTAGGACAGTTTAACTATGGCTACACCTTC.

This clonotype was detected only a few times. V gene TRBV15 combines with J gene TRBJ1-3; D remains unclear. V was pared by 0 bases and J by 0 bases, with 6 bases between. The germline V gene encodes CDR1 LNHNV and CDR2 YYDKDF (reference sequence). CDR3 length equals 15 residues. CDR3 residues: CATSRDRSSGNTIYF. CDR3 nucleotides: TGTGCCACCAGCAGAGACCGGTCCTCTGGAAACACCATATATTTT.

J is TRBJ2-6 and V is TRBV5-6; possible D gene TRBD1, 5 bases. Trimming removed 0 bases from V and 2 bases from J, with 12 bases in between. Germline CDR1 is SGHDT and CDR2 is YYEEEE. This CDR3 is 17 amino acids long. CDR3 region: CASSLVQGRTGANVLTF. CDR3 nucleotides: TGTGCCAGCAGCTTGGTGCAGGGCCGTACTGGGGCCAACGTCCTGACTTTC.

The rearrangement uses TRBV6-1 and TRBJ2-5, with 9 positions matching TRBD1. Unmatched junction bases numbered 13, after V lost 10 bases and J lost 1 base. Germline values: CDR1 MNHNS, CDR2 SASEGT. This CDR3 contains 16 residues. The CDR3, as DNA: TGTGCCACCGAGGAGGGCCACAGGGGGCCCCAAGAGACCCAGTACTTC. Its translation is CATEEGHRGPQETQYF.

This clonotype was seen many times. The J gene is TRBJ1-5, the V gene TRBV7-9; no reliable D call. Germline lookup yields CDR1 SEHNR and CDR2 FQNEAQ (reference sequence). Trimming took off 3 bases at V and 0 bases at J, with 6 bases between the two ends. The length of the CDR3 is 14 residues. In DNA, the CDR3 is TGTGCCAGCAGCTTGGTTGATAGCAATCAGCCCCAGCATTTT. Protein: CASSLVDSNQPQHF.

In this sample, this clonotype turned up a few times. The chain combines TRBV6-5 with TRBJ2-6; TRBD1 might be the D (5 bases). Germline CDR1 and CDR2: MNHEY and SVGAGI. The CDR3 totals 16 residues. V was cut by 4 bases and J by 3 bases, with 13 bases left in between. The CDR3 sequence: CASSSPGQDGANVLTF. The DNA of the CDR3 is TGTGCCAGCAGTTCTCCAGGGCAGGATGGGGCCAACGTCCTGACTTTC.